Each of the 27 T cell receptor beta chains below was sequenced from the same sample in a study of blood T cell repertoires in COVID-19. Generated by immunoSEQ multiplex PCR, the TCRdb table keeps only in-frame clones and is missing some. The table has fewer than 250,000 clones, approximately 79% seen once; the top ten hold approximately 13%. The sequencing sample was made of peripheral blood. The receptor source for this set is a woman aged 50 to 65 with acute or convalescent COVID-19.

In this sample, this clone turned up a few times. The genes are TRBV9 and TRBJ2-1, with D uncertain. The CDR3 loop spans 14 amino acids. Germline lookup yields CDR1 SGDLS and CDR2 YYNGEE. Trimming took 5 bases from V and 6 from J, leaving 15 bases between them. The CDR3 DNA reads as TGTGCCAGCAGTCTAAACCTCATCATCAATGAGCAGTTCTTC. The encoded protein is CASSLNLIINEQFF.

The chain is built from TRBV4-1 and TRBJ2-1; D is perhaps TRBD2 (6 bases). Germline V gene data show CDR1 as MGHRA and CDR2 as YSYEKL. V lost 1 base to trimming and J lost 2 bases, with 12 bases between them. The CDR3 loop spans 16 amino acids. The DNA of the CDR3 is TGCGCCAGCAGCCAAGGAAGCGGGTGGGCCTACAATGAGCAGTTCTTC. Protein sequence: CASSQGSGWAYNEQFF.

This clone was picked up one time. The rearrangement links TRBV6-6 to TRBJ2-7; possibly TRBD2 for D (5 bases). Germline V gives CDR1 MNHNY, CDR2 SVGAGI (reference sequence). CDR3 length: 11 residues. V lost 8 bases and J 2 bases, leaving 7 bases between the germline ends. This CDR3 is CASSGAYEQYF. CDR3 in DNA: TGTGCCAGCTCCGGGGCCTACGAGCAGTACTTC.

This clone occurred a few times. The chain employs TRBV6-5 and TRBJ1-2; D remains ambiguous. This CDR3 region has 13 residues. Germline V lookup: CDR1 MNHEY, CDR2 SVGAGI. Trimming took 2 bases from V and 1 from J, leaving 5 bases between them. The CDR3 nucleotides read TGTGCCAGCAGTTACGGACTTAACTATGGCTACACCTTC. This translates into CASSYGLNYGYTF.

Comment on this clone: Given a much more abundant clone one base away, this may be a read error. Different DNA sequences within this sample yield the same CDR3. This chain uses TRBV4-1 with TRBJ1-6; D is ambiguous. The CDR3 consists of 14 residues. Germline values: CDR1 MGHRA, CDR2 YSYEKL. The DNA for the CDR3 is TGTGCCAGCAGCCAAGAACAGTTTAATTCACCCCTCCACTTT. It encodes CASSQEQFNSPLHF.

The gene calls are TRBV7-2 and TRBJ1-3; D is perhaps TRBD1 (5 bases). This CDR3 is 15 amino acids long. Germline assignment: CDR1 SGHTA and CDR2 FQGNSA. V was shortened by 0 bases and J by 6 bases, with 12 bases between the two germline ends. For the CDR3, the DNA is TGTGCCAGCAGCTTAGCGGGGGGAGGGGCAAACACCATATATTTT. This codes for CASSLAGGGANTIYF.

The V gene is TRBV5-6, the J gene TRBJ2-7; 7 bases line up with TRBD1. Trimming removed 4 bases from V and 2 bases from J; junction bases left unmatched: 6. Germline V gene data show CDR1 as SGHDT and CDR2 as YYEEEE. There are 14 residues in the CDR3. The CDR3 nucleotides are TGTGCCAGCAGCCCTTCTGGGACAGCCTACGAGCAGTACTTC. It translates to CASSPSGTAYEQYF.

V is TRBV6-5 and J is TRBJ2-2; 7 nucleotides match TRBD1. V was pared by 7 bases and J by 4 bases, with 6 bases of the junction left unmatched. The CDR3 is 14 residues long. In germline, CDR1 is MNHEY, CDR2 SVGAGI. Written as DNA, the CDR3 is TGTGCCAGCACCCGACAGGGTACCACCGGGGAGCTGTTTTTT. Translation: CASTRQGTTGELFF.

The rearrangement joins TRBV5-1 to TRBJ2-7, with TRBD1 matching over 10 bases. The V gene end was trimmed by 4 bases and the J gene end by 6 bases; junction bases not matched to a gene: 10. Germline CDR1 SGHRS, CDR2 YFSETQ. This CDR3 region has 15 residues. The CDR3 sequence is CASSPRQGARGEQYF. CDR3 nucleotide sequence: TGCGCCAGCAGCCCCCGACAGGGGGCAAGAGGCGAGCAGTACTTC.

Here the CDR3 reads CSVEEGGQPQHF. In nucleotides, the CDR3 is TGCAGCGTTGAGGAAGGCGGTCAGCCCCAGCATTTT. The chain employs TRBV29-1 and TRBJ1-5; D is undetermined. The CDR3 consists of 12 residues. Trimming pared 3 bases from V and 6 bases from J, leaving 9 bases between. Per germline, CDR1 SQVTM and CDR2 ANQGSEA.

V is TRBV28 and J is TRBJ1-4; D gene uncertain. Germline V gene sequence: CDR1 MDHEN, CDR2 SYDVKM. CDR3 length equals 15 residues. V lost 7 bases and J 3 bases, leaving 15 bases between the germline ends. CDR3 in DNA: TGTGCCAGCATTCCGGTGGAGGGTCCTAATGAAAAACTGTTTTTT. It specifies CASIPVEGPNEKLFF.

This chain uses TRBV30 with TRBJ1-6; no clear D gene. The V gene lost 4 bases and the J gene lost 2 bases, with 9 bases spanning the gap. This CDR3 has 14 residues. Looked up from germline, CDR1 is GTSNPN and CDR2 is SVGIG (reference sequence). The CDR3 DNA reads TGTGCCTGGACGGGAGCGGCCTATAATTCACCCCTCCACTTT. This sequence encodes CAWTGAAYNSPLHF.

The chain joins TRBV9 to TRBJ2-3, with TRBD1 matching over 7 bases. Trimming took 0 bases from V and 5 from J; bases not matched to a gene: 6. Germline CDR1 and CDR2: SGDLS and YYNGEE. The CDR3 spans 15 residues. The CDR3 nucleotides read TGTGCCAGCAGCGTAGAGATAGGGGGCAGAGATACGCAGTATTTT. Translating it yields CASSVEIGGRDTQYF.

The chain combines TRBV27 with TRBJ1-1, with D perhaps matching TRBD1 (6 bases). V lost 5 bases to trimming and J lost 4 bases, with 17 bases between them. The V gene's germline CDR1 is MNHEY and CDR2 SMNVEV (reference sequence). The length of the CDR3 is 15 residues. Here the CDR3 reads CASSPLQGRSTEAFF. The CDR3 nucleotides read TGTGCCAGCAGTCCATTACAGGGTAGGAGCACTGAAGCTTTCTTT.

The chain links TRBV5-4 to TRBJ1-1, with TRBD1 matching 7 bases. Germline assignment: CDR1 SGHNT and CDR2 YYREEE (reference sequence). This CDR3 has 13 residues. V gave up 4 bases and J gave up 5 bases; unmatched junction bases: 5. CDR3 nucleotides: TGTGCCAGCAGCAAACAGGGGTGGACTGAAGCTTTCTTT. This sequence encodes CASSKQGWTEAFF. Variable domain in full (rest from reference TRBV5-4 and TRBJ1-1): ETGVTQSPTHLIKTRGQQVTLRCSSQSGHNTVSWYQQALGQGPQFIFQYYREEENGRGNFPPRFSGLQFPNYSSELNVNALELDDSALYLCASSKQGWTEAFFGQGTRLTVV.

The chain carries TRBV7-6 and TRBJ2-7, with 7 bases aligning to TRBD2. The length of the CDR3 is 16 residues. V dropped 2 bases and J dropped 6; count of bases not matched to a gene: 13. Per the germline V gene, CDR1 is SGHVS and CDR2 is FNYEAQ. For the CDR3, the DNA is TGTGCCAGCAGCTTAATGGGCGGGAGCGGAAAGCGCGAGCAGTACTTC. Its translation is CASSLMGGSGKREQYF.

J is TRBJ1-5 and V is TRBV19, with a weak D call TRBD1 (6 bases). The CDR3 is 16 residues long. Germline CDR1 is LNHDA and CDR2 is SQIVND (reference sequence). Between the trimmed V and J ends, which lost 3 bases and 5 bases, there was a span of 17 bases. The chain's CDR3 is CASSIKARGAHQPQHF. CDR3 bases: TGTGCCAGTAGTATTAAGGCCAGGGGTGCTCATCAGCCCCAGCATTTT. The full variable domain, rest sourced from reference TRBV19 and TRBJ1-5, is DGGITQSPKYLFRKEGQNVTLSCEQNLNHDAMYWYRQDPGQGLRLIYYSQIVNDFQKGDIAEGYSVSREKKESFPLTVTSAQKNPTAFYLCASSIKARGAHQPQHFGDGTRLSIL.

The sample holds a few counts of this clone. The J gene is TRBJ1-6, the V gene TRBV20-1; D is ambiguous. Trimming shortened V by 3 bases and J by 2 bases, and 11 bases separated the two germline ends. The CDR3 length is 15 residues. Germline values: CDR1 DFQATT, CDR2 SNEGSKA (reference sequence). CDR3 loop: CSASTAEAYNSPLHF. CDR3 sequence (DNA): TGCAGTGCTAGTACGGCAGAGGCCTATAATTCACCCCTCCACTTT.

The chain couples TRBV2 to TRBJ2-1, with D uncertain. The CDR3 is 15 residues long. Between the trimmed V and J ends, which lost 2 bases and 0 bases, there was a span of 8 bases. Germline CDR1 is SNHLY and CDR2 is FYNNEI. The DNA of the CDR3 is TGTGCCAGCAGTGAACTCGACTCCTCCTACAATGAGCAGTTCTTC. It encodes CASSELDSSYNEQFF.

CDR3 amino acids: CASSRERDRGYSAPKNIQYF. The CDR3 coding sequence is TGCGCCAGCAGCCGAGAAAGGGACAGGGGGTACTCAGCCCCAAAAAACATTCAGTACTTC. The chain links TRBV4-1 to TRBJ2-4, with 11 bases aligning to TRBD1. Germline CDR1 MGHRA, CDR2 YSYEKL. The V segment lost 4 bases and the J segment 4 bases; nucleotides outside the gene matches: 18. CDR3 length equals 20 residues.

The chain uses TRBV29-1 and TRBJ2-3; 8 positions agree with TRBD2. V was clipped by 4 bases and J by 9 bases; unmatched bases: 9. The germline V gene encodes CDR1 SQVTM and CDR2 ANQGSEA. The CDR3 consists of 13 residues. CDR3 residues: CSVAVSSGETQYF. DNA of the CDR3: TGCAGCGTTGCTGTTAGTAGCGGGGAAACGCAGTATTTT.

J is TRBJ2-3 and V is TRBV5-5; possible D gene TRBD2, 6 bases. V was pared by 5 bases and J by 4 bases, with 26 bases between. The CDR3 is 18 residues long. Per germline, CDR1 SGHKS and CDR2 YYEKEE (reference sequence). CDR3 loop: CASSPDGTLPSGPDTQYF. CDR3 sequence (DNA): TGTGCCAGCAGTCCGGACGGGACTTTACCGTCGGGGCCAGATACGCAGTATTTT.

The chain links TRBV25-1 to TRBJ1-1; D ambiguous. V was clipped by 2 bases and J by 9 bases, with 13 bases between them. CDR3 length equals 13 residues. Per germline, CDR1 MGHDK and CDR2 SYGVNS. The CDR3 nucleotides are TGTGCCAGCAGTGAACCAACAGTACCAAAAGCTTTCTTT. Translation: CASSEPTVPKAFF.

The rearrangement uses TRBV6-1 and TRBJ1-1; the match to TRBD1 covers 7 bases. The germline V gene has CDR1 MNHNS and CDR2 SASEGT. The CDR3 totals 17 residues. V shed 6 bases, J shed 6 bases, and the junction held 19 bases outside the gene matches. Here the CDR3 reads CASREPRETGNRPEAFF. The CDR3 nucleotides are TGTGCCAGCAGGGAACCGAGAGAGACAGGGAATAGACCTGAAGCTTTCTTT.

The chain recombines TRBV5-1 with TRBJ2-2; tentatively, D is TRBD2 (6 bases). The CDR3 contains 14 residues. From germline, CDR1 is SGHRS and CDR2 YFSETQ. Trimming took off 4 bases at V and 7 bases at J, with 14 bases between the two ends. The DNA of the CDR3 is TGCGCCAGCAGCATACTAGCCTCTGGCGGGGAGCTGTTTTTT. Translation gives CASSILASGGELFF.

This chain joins TRBV19 and TRBJ2-4, with TRBD1 matching over 7 bases. The germline gives CDR1 LNHDA, CDR2 SQIVND (reference sequence). V lost 8 bases and J lost 8; bases outside the gene matches: 12. The CDR3 loop spans 14 amino acids. The CDR3 DNA sequence: TGTGCCAGTGGGGAGACAGGGATTGAGTACATTCAGTACTTC. Translated: CASGETGIEYIQYF.

The rearrangement links TRBV9 to TRBJ1-5; TRBD1 agrees at 7 bases. V shed 7 bases, J shed 4 bases, and the junction held 5 bases outside the gene matches. This CDR3 contains 13 residues. In germline, CDR1 is SGDLS, CDR2 YYNGEE. CDR3 amino acids: CASGTVENQPQHF. The CDR3 nucleotides are TGTGCCAGCGGGACAGTAGAAAATCAGCCCCAGCATTTT.